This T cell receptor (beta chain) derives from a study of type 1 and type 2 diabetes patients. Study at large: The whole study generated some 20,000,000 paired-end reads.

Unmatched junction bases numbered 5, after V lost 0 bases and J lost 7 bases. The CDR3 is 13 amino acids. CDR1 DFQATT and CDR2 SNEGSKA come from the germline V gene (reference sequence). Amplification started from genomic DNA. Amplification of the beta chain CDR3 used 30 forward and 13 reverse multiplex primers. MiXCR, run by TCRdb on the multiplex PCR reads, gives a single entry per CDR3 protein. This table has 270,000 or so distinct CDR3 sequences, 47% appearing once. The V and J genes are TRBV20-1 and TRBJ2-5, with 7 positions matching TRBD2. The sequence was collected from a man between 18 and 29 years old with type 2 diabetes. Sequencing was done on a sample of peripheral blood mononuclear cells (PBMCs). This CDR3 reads CSARDGGDGTQYF. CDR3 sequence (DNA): TGCAGTGCTAGAGATGGGGGGGACGGGACCCAGTACTTC.